These 24 T cell receptor beta chains share one sample of origin, sequenced in a study of T cells in Graves' hyperthyroidism and ophthalmopathy. Template material for amplifying TCR beta CDR3 regions consisted of RNA transcripts. The HTBI primer set drove a first-round RT-PCR of the TCR CDR3. TCRdb passed the multiplex PCR reads through MiXCR, listing each CDR3 protein once. The repertoire consists of about 590,000 distinct CDR3 sequences, with 15% to 18% occurring once and the leading ten covering about 7%. The sequencing sample was made of blood. The receptor set was obtained from a woman in her twenties or thirties with Graves' hyperthyroidism.

This clonotype showed up many times. J is TRBJ1-4 and V is TRBV2, with D uncertain. CDR1 and CDR2 from the germline V gene are SNHLY and FYNNEI. This CDR3 spans 12 amino acids. V lost 5 bases, J lost 7 bases, and 8 bases lay in between. In DNA form, the CDR3 reads TGTGCCAGCAGTCAAGGGTTTGAAAAACTGTTTTTT. This translates into CASSQGFEKLFF.

The table lists this clonotype with many counts. The CDR3 DNA follows: TGTGCCAGCACCGATCTGACCGGGACAAACGCGAACACCGGGGAGCTGTTTTTT. Translated, it gives CASTDLTGTNANTGELFF. The rearrangement joins TRBV11-2 to TRBJ2-2, with D tentatively TRBD1 (6 bases). V was pared by 7 bases and J by 0 bases, with 21 bases between. Germline CDR1 is SGHAT and CDR2 is FQNNGV. The CDR3 runs to 18 residues.

This clonotype turned up a few times. The rearrangement uses TRBV29-1 and TRBJ1-4; 7 bases match TRBD1. This CDR3 comprises 12 residues. Germline trimming cut 4 bases from V and 8 bases from J; bases unmatched to any gene: 4. Germline V lookup: CDR1 SQVTM, CDR2 ANQGSEA. In DNA, the CDR3 is TGCAGCGTTGCACAGGGACAGGAAAAACTGTTTTTT. Protein sequence: CSVAQGQEKLFF.

This clonotype appeared many times. CDR3: CATSDSQWADTGELFF. In nucleotides, the CDR3 is TGTGCCACCAGTGATAGTCAGTGGGCGGACACCGGGGAGCTGTTTTTT. V gene TRBV24-1 combines with J gene TRBJ2-2, with D hard to call. This CDR3 has 16 amino acids. V lost 3 bases, J lost 3 bases, and 13 bases lay in between. CDR1 KGHDR and CDR2 SFDVKD come from the germline V gene.

This clonotype occurred a few times. The V and J genes are TRBV7-9 and TRBJ2-1; no reliable D call. This CDR3 is built from 16 residues. Germline loops: CDR1 SEHNR, CDR2 FQNEAQ (reference sequence). Deletions cut 5 bases from V and 2 bases from J, with 16 bases between. The CDR3 reads CASSPRAYTTYNEQFF. In DNA form, the CDR3 reads TGTGCCAGCAGCCCTCGCGCGTACACAACCTACAATGAGCAGTTCTTC.

This clonotype has only a few counts. A far larger clone is one nucleotide away, so this likely arose from a read error. This rearrangement joins TRBV12-3 or TRBV12-4 to TRBJ2-1, with D hard to call. V gave up 5 bases and J gave up 6 bases, with 2 bases separating them. CDR3 size: 10 residues. The CDR3 sequence: CASSANEQFF. In DNA, the CDR3 is TGTGCCAGCAGTGCCAATGAGCAGTTCTTC.

CDR3 in amino acids: CASSQDLHRTSGYNEQFF. DNA for the CDR3: TGTGCCAGCAGCCAAGATCTGCACCGGACTAGCGGATACAATGAGCAGTTCTTC. This rearrangement joins TRBV4-2 to TRBJ2-1; the match to TRBD2 covers 10 bases. The CDR3 spans 18 residues. Germline lookup yields CDR1 LGHNA and CDR2 YNFKEQ. V lost 0 bases, J lost 4 bases, and 9 bases stayed unmatched.

The gene calls are TRBV10-3 and TRBJ2-7, with TRBD1 identical over 7 bases. The CDR3 is 14 residues long. The trim removed 8 bases at V and 4 bases at J, leaving 11 bases unmatched. Per the germline V gene, CDR1 is ENHRY and CDR2 is SYGVKD. CDR3 protein: CAILKNEGAYEQYF. Here the CDR3 DNA reads TGTGCCATCCTTAAAAATGAGGGGGCTTACGAGCAGTACTTC.

This clonotype was observed many times. The rearrangement links TRBV2 to TRBJ2-7; no firm D call. The CDR3 length is 10 residues. Germline-derived CDR1 and CDR2 are SNHLY and FYNNEI. Trimming stripped 4 bases from V and 6 bases from J, with 4 bases between. The CDR3 protein is CASSGPEQYF. The DNA of the CDR3 is TGTGCCAGCAGTGGGCCCGAGCAGTACTTC.

This clonotype was observed many times. The rearrangement uses TRBV6-1 and TRBJ2-7; unclear D gene. Germline V gene sequence: CDR1 MNHNS, CDR2 SASEGT. V was shortened by 5 bases and J by 3 bases, with 20 bases between the two germline ends. The CDR3 runs 16 residues. The CDR3 bases are TGTGCCAGCAGTCCCGTGCTTTCTCGGGTGAGCTACGAGCAGTACTTC. This gives the protein CASSPVLSRVSYEQYF.

This clonotype was seen at least ten times. This chain connects TRBV5-1 to TRBJ1-4, with a weak D call TRBD1 (5 bases). The CDR3 consists of 14 residues. V lost 4 bases and J lost 4, with 11 bases in between. Germline assignment: CDR1 SGHRS and CDR2 YFSETQ. Here the CDR3 reads CASSLSGVNEKLFF. The CDR3 nucleotides are TGCGCCAGCAGCCTCTCGGGGGTTAATGAAAAACTGTTTTTT. Looking up the rest from reference TRBV5-1 and TRBJ1-4 gives the full variable domain: KAGVTQTPRYLIKTRGQQVTLSCSPISGHRSVSWYQQTPGQGLQFLFEYFSETQRNKGNFPGRFSGRQFSNSRSEMNVSTLELGDSALYLCASSLSGVNEKLFFGSGTQLSVL.

This clonotype was seen ten or more times. This chain uses TRBV20-1 with TRBJ2-7, with TRBD2 matching over 8 bases. The CDR3 spans 14 residues. The trim removed 6 bases at V and 7 bases at J, leaving 14 bases unmatched. From germline, CDR1 is DFQATT and CDR2 SNEGSKA (reference sequence). CDR3 DNA sequence: TGCAGTGCCGAACCCGTAGCGGGATTCTCTGAGCAGTACTTC. Translated: CSAEPVAGFSEQYF.

The V gene is TRBV27, the J gene TRBJ2-5, with 11 bases matching TRBD2. The CDR3 runs 16 residues. The V segment lost 6 bases and the J segment 4 bases; nucleotides outside the gene matches: 10. The germline V gene encodes CDR1 MNHEY and CDR2 SMNVEV (reference sequence). CDR3 in amino acids: CASSPNSGRAGETQYF. The DNA for the CDR3 is TGTGCCAGCAGCCCTAATAGCGGGAGGGCCGGAGAGACCCAGTACTTC.

This clonotype came up many times. This chain uses TRBV12-3 or TRBV12-4 with TRBJ2-3, with D perhaps matching TRBD1 or TRBD2 (5 bases each). Trimming took 3 bases from V and 6 from J, leaving 10 bases between them. The CDR3 runs 13 residues. The CDR3 DNA reads as TGTGCCAGCAGTTTGAGGGGTGGGGATACGCAGTATTTT. Encoded protein: CASSLRGGDTQYF.

The J gene is TRBJ2-1, the V gene TRBV7-9; 7 bases are a match to TRBD1. The germline CDR1 and CDR2 sequences are SEHNR and FQNEAQ (reference sequence). Trimming removed 0 bases from V and 7 bases from J; junction bases left unmatched: 12. The CDR3 contains 17 residues. The CDR3 reads CASSLALGRGSLNEQFF. The CDR3 region has the DNA TGTGCCAGCAGCTTAGCGCTCGGCAGGGGGTCTCTTAATGAGCAGTTCTTC.

CDR3 sequence: CASSDPGQGDTIYF. The CDR3 DNA reads TGTGCCAGCAGTGACCCCGGACAGGGTGACACCATATATTTT. The chain joins TRBV25-1 to TRBJ1-3; 8 nucleotides align to TRBD1. The CDR3 sequence is 14 residues long. CDR1 and CDR2 from the germline V gene are MGHDK and SYGVNS. V was pared by 3 bases and J by 8 bases, with 6 bases of the junction left unmatched.

This clonotype was seen ten or more times. The chain recombines TRBV2 with TRBJ2-2; 12 bases line up with TRBD2. Germline CDR1 is SNHLY and CDR2 is FYNNEI. There are 16 residues in the CDR3. Germline trimming cut 7 bases from V and 0 bases from J; bases unmatched to any gene: 3. The CDR3 nucleotides read TGTGCCAGCAATGGACTAGCGGGACCGAACACCGGGGAGCTGTTTTTT. Translated, it gives CASNGLAGPNTGELFF.

This clonotype was picked up many times. The chain is built from TRBV12-3 or TRBV12-4 and TRBJ2-4; no clear D gene. Trimming left V 5 bases short and J 6 bases short, with 11 bases between. CDR3 size: 13 residues. DNA for the CDR3: TGTGCCAGCAGTCCACTATCATTAAACATTCAGTACTTC. Translated, it gives CASSPLSLNIQYF.

The table lists this clonotype with many counts. This chain joins TRBV28 and TRBJ2-1, with TRBD1 matching 8 bases. V lost 6 bases, J lost 0 bases, and 7 bases stayed unmatched. The CDR3 loop spans 16 amino acids. Germline CDR1 is MDHEN and CDR2 is SYDVKM. The CDR3, as DNA: TGTGCCAGCAGCCAAATAGACAGGGGCTCCTACAATGAGCAGTTCTTC. Translating it yields CASSQIDRGSYNEQFF.

This clonotype was recorded a few times. The V gene is TRBV4-1, the J gene TRBJ2-5, with D possibly called TRBD1 or TRBD2 (5 bases each). The length of the CDR3 is 16 residues. Per the germline V gene, CDR1 is MGHRA and CDR2 is YSYEKL. V was pared by 3 bases and J by 2 bases, with 16 bases between. The CDR3 is CASSQTGTGIQETQYF. CDR3 nucleotide sequence: TGCGCCAGCAGCCAGACCGGGACCGGGATACAAGAGACCCAGTACTTC.

This clonotype has ten or more counts. The chain couples TRBV29-1 to TRBJ2-7; the match to TRBD2 covers 11 bases. Germline assignment: CDR1 SQVTM and CDR2 ANQGSEA. Germline trimming cut 4 bases from V and 3 bases from J; bases unmatched to any gene: 5. This CDR3 spans 14 amino acids. CDR3 loop: CSVGGTSGIYEQYF. The CDR3 region has the DNA TGCAGCGTTGGGGGGACTAGCGGTATCTACGAGCAGTACTTC.

This chain links TRBV5-1 with TRBJ2-3; the D is unclear. The CDR3 spans 15 residues. Germline V gene lookup returns CDR1 SGHRS and CDR2 YFSETQ. V was clipped by 0 bases and J by 0 bases, with 8 bases between them. This chain's CDR3 is CASSLADQSTDTQYF. CDR3 sequence (DNA): TGCGCCAGCAGCTTGGCCGACCAGAGCACAGATACGCAGTATTTT.

This clonotype was observed a few times. The chain has TRBV9 and TRBJ1-3, with unresolved D. Between the trimmed V and J ends, which lost 4 bases and 0 bases, there was a span of 11 bases. The V gene's germline CDR1 is SGDLS and CDR2 YYNGEE. The CDR3 runs 15 residues. Written as DNA, the CDR3 is TGTGCCAGCAGCCCCTCTGGATACTCTGGAAACACCATATATTTT. Its translation: CASSPSGYSGNTIYF.

This clonotype has at least ten counts. The V gene is TRBV24-1, the J gene TRBJ2-7; TRBD2 is a possible D gene (5 bases). Germline V lookup: CDR1 KGHDR, CDR2 SFDVKD. V was cut by 3 bases and J by 6 bases, with 11 bases left in between. The CDR3 runs 13 residues. The CDR3: CATSDPGIGEQYF. DNA of the CDR3: TGTGCCACCAGTGATCCGGGAATCGGCGAGCAGTACTTC.